The 29 T cell receptor beta chains listed next were all sequenced from one sample in a study of T-cell reconstitution after alpha-beta-depleted transplantation in children. A TCRbeta library incorporating unique molecular identifiers was prepared. MiXCR was run by TCRdb on the PCR reads, yielding one entry per CDR3 protein. The sample carries 250,000 to 350,000 distinct CDR3 sequences, approximately 9.6% recorded once. Source: PBMCs from the stem cell graft donor, taken from the stem cell graft. The receptors originated from a human donor who donated a stem cell graft to a child with SCID.

V gene TRBV5-5 combines with J gene TRBJ2-3; D possibly corresponds to TRBD1 (6 bases). Trimming took 6 bases from V and 7 from J, leaving 15 bases between them. The CDR3 has 13 residues. The germline V gene encodes CDR1 SGHKS and CDR2 YYEKEE (reference sequence). CDR3 nucleotide sequence: TGTGCCAGCAACAATCCGGGGACATATACGCAGTATTTT. Residues: CASNNPGTYTQYF.

A few counts support this clonotype. The chain has TRBV5-1 and TRBJ2-7; D is possibly TRBD1 (6 bases). V lost 2 bases to trimming and J lost 5 bases, with 20 bases between them. The germline gives CDR1 SGHRS, CDR2 YFSETQ. There are 16 residues in the CDR3. In nucleotides, the CDR3 is TGCGCCAGCAGCTTCCAGGGGAGTGGCTTTATCGACGAGCAGTACTTC. Residues: CASSFQGSGFIDEQYF.

The V gene is TRBV20-1, the J gene TRBJ2-1, with 7 bases matching TRBD2. V was pared by 4 bases and J by 9 bases, with 3 bases of the junction left unmatched. Per germline, CDR1 DFQATT and CDR2 SNEGSKA (reference sequence). The CDR3 is 11 residues long. The CDR3 loop is CSAILAPEQFF. DNA for the CDR3: TGCAGTGCTATACTAGCGCCTGAGCAGTTCTTC.

The chain couples TRBV7-9 to TRBJ1-2; D uncertain. V lost 1 base, J lost 5 bases, and 5 bases lay in between. CDR1 is SEHNR, CDR2 FQNEAQ, per germline (reference sequence). This CDR3 is built from 12 residues. The CDR3 reads CASSLVPYGYTF. The CDR3 bases are TGTGCCAGCAGCTTAGTTCCTTATGGCTACACCTTC.

This clonotype showed up just a few times. V and J are TRBV9 and TRBJ1-2, with unresolved D. There are 15 residues in the CDR3. Per the germline V gene, CDR1 is SGDLS and CDR2 is YYNGEE. V lost 0 bases, J lost 8 bases, and 17 bases lay in between. The CDR3 nucleotides read TGTGCCAGCAGCGTAGGCGGCGTTATGGCCGGCGGCTACACCTTC. Protein product: CASSVGGVMAGGYTF.

This clonotype was seen a few times. The rearrangement joins TRBV7-9 to TRBJ2-1; D remains unclear. Per the germline V gene, CDR1 is SEHNR and CDR2 is FQNEAQ (reference sequence). V lost 5 bases and J 0 bases, leaving 11 bases between the germline ends. This CDR3 region has 15 residues. CDR3 in amino acids: CASSHTVRSYNEQFF. Written as DNA, the CDR3 is TGTGCCAGCAGCCATACAGTTCGCTCCTACAATGAGCAGTTCTTC.

Here the CDR3 reads CASSLGLLASNQPQHF. CDR3 nucleotides: TGTGCCAGCAGCTTGGGGTTGTTGGCTTCAAATCAGCCCCAGCATTTT. This chain joins TRBV5-5 and TRBJ1-5; no definite D call. Trimming removed 0 bases from V and 4 bases from J, with 14 bases in between. From germline, CDR1 is SGHKS and CDR2 YYEKEE (reference sequence). The CDR3 runs 16 residues. Supplemented by reference TRBV5-5 and TRBJ1-5, the full variable domain reads DAGVTQSPTHLIKTRGQQVTLRCSPISGHKSVSWYQQVLGQGPQFIFQYYEKEERGRGNFPDRFSARQFPNYSSELNVNALLLGDSALYLCASSLGLLASNQPQHFGDGTRLSIL.

The gene calls are TRBV9 and TRBJ1-6; 7 bases agree with TRBD1. The CDR3 is 14 amino acids. V shed 2 bases and J 6 bases; nucleotides not matched to a gene: 2. Germline V gives CDR1 SGDLS, CDR2 YYNGEE. As DNA, the CDR3 is TGTGCCAGCAGCGTCGGGACAGCTAATTCACCCCTCCACTTT. It is translated as CASSVGTANSPLHF.

This clonotype was seen only a few times. This chain links TRBV12-3 or TRBV12-4 with TRBJ1-6, with 10 bases aligning to TRBD1. CDR3 length equals 15 residues. Trimming at V came to 5 bases and at J to 10 bases, leaving 8 bases not matched to a gene. CDR3 nucleotide sequence: TGTGCCAGCAGTCCTTCAGGGACAGGGGCCTCACCCCTCCACTTT. It is translated as CASSPSGTGASPLHF.

The V call is TRBV12-3 or TRBV12-4, the J call TRBJ2-2, with 7 bases aligning to TRBD1. CDR3 length: 16 residues. The V gene end was trimmed by 5 bases and the J gene end by 7 bases; junction bases not matched to a gene: 13. CDR3 loop: CASSQLRGKADGELFF. CDR3 nucleotides: TGTGCCAGCAGTCAACTCAGGGGGAAAGCGGACGGGGAGCTGTTTTTT.

This clonotype was seen only a few times. The chain employs TRBV2 and TRBJ1-5; D not resolved. Trimming removed 6 bases at V and 0 bases at J, with 3 bases between. CDR3 length equals 12 residues. From germline, CDR1 is SNHLY and CDR2 FYNNEI. The CDR3 spells CASRFSNQPQHF. The CDR3, as DNA: TGTGCCAGCAGATTTAGCAATCAGCCCCAGCATTTT.

The chain recombines TRBV2 with TRBJ1-1; D is perhaps TRBD1 (6 bases). Trimming took off 4 bases at V and 5 bases at J, with 8 bases between the two ends. Germline V gene sequence: CDR1 SNHLY, CDR2 FYNNEI. The CDR3 length is 12 residues. CDR3: CASSARGTEAFF. The DNA of the CDR3 is TGTGCCAGCAGTGCCAGGGGTACTGAAGCTTTCTTT.

The rearrangement links TRBV9 to TRBJ2-5; TRBD1 aligns across 9 bases. The CDR3 length is 16 residues. V lost 0 bases and J lost 5; bases outside the gene matches: 8. Germline V CDR1 and CDR2: SGDLS, YYNGEE. Here the CDR3 DNA reads TGTGCCAGCAGCGTAGAGCCGGGGACAGGGAGGGAGACCCAGTACTTC. Amino acid sequence: CASSVEPGTGRETQYF.

This clonotype has at least ten counts. The CDR3 spells CASKPLRGINNEQFF. CDR3 bases: TGTGCCAGCAAGCCCCTTCGGGGGATTAACAATGAGCAGTTCTTC. The chain combines TRBV12-3 or TRBV12-4 with TRBJ2-1, with D perhaps matching TRBD2 (6 bases). There are 15 residues in the CDR3. V was pared by 7 bases and J by 5 bases, with 18 bases between.

The rearrangement links TRBV4-1 to TRBJ2-5; D is unresolved. In germline, CDR1 is MGHRA, CDR2 YSYEKL. Trimming stripped 1 base from V and 1 base from J, with 4 bases between. The CDR3 has 13 amino acids. The CDR3: CASSQVIQETQYF. The CDR3 DNA is TGCGCCAGCAGCCAAGTGATCCAAGAGACCCAGTACTTC.

This chain joins TRBV7-2 and TRBJ2-1; perhaps TRBD1 as D (5 bases). V lost 5 bases to trimming and J lost 9 bases, with 17 bases between them. Germline CDR1 SGHTA, CDR2 FQGNSA. CDR3 length equals 14 residues. The CDR3 loop is CASSVRPRQGEQFF. The DNA of the CDR3 is TGTGCCAGCAGCGTACGGCCTCGGCAGGGTGAGCAGTTCTTC. Filled out from reference TRBV7-2 and TRBJ2-1, the complete variable domain reads GAGVSQSPSNKVTEKGKDVELRCDPISGHTALYWYRQSLGQGLEFLIYFQGNSAPDKSGLPSDRFSAERTGGSVSTLTIQRTQQEDSAVYLCASSVRPRQGEQFFGPGTRLTVL.

This clonotype was detected a few times. The gene calls are TRBV9 and TRBJ1-6, with 10 bases identical to TRBD1. CDR1 is SGDLS, CDR2 YYNGEE, per germline. Trimming removed 5 bases from V and 9 bases from J; junction bases left unmatched: 8. The CDR3 loop spans 15 amino acids. The DNA for the CDR3 is TGTGCCAGCAGTCAGCCGGGACAGGGGAGTTCACCCCTCCACTTT. Its translation is CASSQPGQGSSPLHF.

This chain links TRBV7-2 with TRBJ2-1; D possibly uses TRBD1 or TRBD2 (5 bases each). The CDR3 length is 15 residues. CDR1 is SGHTA and CDR2 is FQGNSA in the germline V gene. V was trimmed by 4 bases and J by 4 bases, leaving 14 bases between them. The CDR3 loop is CASSSGTDGYNEQFF. CDR3 nucleotides: TGTGCCAGCAGCTCGGGGACGGACGGATACAATGAGCAGTTCTTC.

The sample holds a few counts of this clonotype. This sequence joins TRBV9 and TRBJ2-2, with a tentative D call TRBD1 (6 bases). Germline CDR1 is SGDLS and CDR2 is YYNGEE. V gave up 3 bases and J gave up 4 bases, with 16 bases separating them. CDR3 length: 16 residues. The CDR3 protein is CASSDNRALGTGELFF. For the CDR3, the DNA is TGTGCCAGCAGCGATAACAGGGCGTTAGGCACCGGGGAGCTGTTTTTT.

This chain links TRBV4-1 with TRBJ2-6; no firm D call. Germline CDR1 reads MGHRA; CDR2 reads YSYEKL. The CDR3 has 15 amino acids. V dropped 0 bases and J dropped 2 bases, with 5 bases sitting between them. CDR3 sequence reads: CASSQESPGANVLTF. In nucleotides, the CDR3 is TGCGCCAGCAGCCAAGAAAGTCCTGGGGCCAACGTCCTGACTTTC.

This clonotype occurred a few times. The chain uses TRBV27 and TRBJ1-5; 7 nucleotides agree with TRBD1. In germline, CDR1 is MNHEY, CDR2 SMNVEV (reference sequence). The CDR3 spans 18 residues. Unmatched junction bases numbered 13, after V lost 5 bases and J lost 0 bases. For the CDR3, the DNA is TGTGCCAGCAGTGAACGGACAGGCCAAGCCCATAGCAATCAGCCCCAGCATTTT. It yields the protein CASSERTGQAHSNQPQHF.

As concerns this clonotype: At one boundary the junction diverges from the germline segment, which might be a read error. The chain recombines TRBV7-7 with TRBJ2-5, with TRBD2 matching 8 bases. The V gene's germline CDR1 is SSHAT and CDR2 FNYEAQ (reference sequence). The CDR3 totals 15 residues. For the CDR3, the DNA is TGTGCTAGCAGAAAGGGACCGGGGGGGCAAGAGACCCAGTACTTC. It codes for CASRKGPGGQETQYF.

In DNA form, the CDR3 reads TGCAGTGCTGCGGTATTTGCCTACGAGCAGTACTTC. This translates into CSAAVFAYEQYF. This chain connects TRBV20-1 to TRBJ2-7; D gene uncertain. The CDR3 is made up of 12 amino acids. Trimming shortened V by 5 bases and J by 2 bases, and 10 bases separated the two germline ends. CDR1 is DFQATT, CDR2 SNEGSKA, per germline (reference sequence).

This clonotype was recorded a few times. The chain links TRBV5-1 to TRBJ2-4; D possibly corresponds to TRBD2 (7 bases). The CDR3 contains 15 residues. Germline assignment: CDR1 SGHRS and CDR2 YFSETQ. V lost 0 bases, J lost 8 bases, and 15 bases lay in between. CDR3 protein: CASSLARGAWDIQYF. In DNA, the CDR3 is TGCGCCAGCAGCTTGGCCCGGGGGGCATGGGACATTCAGTACTTC.

The sample holds many counts of this clonotype. The chain's CDR3 is CASSPDRDRAYEQYF. As DNA, the CDR3 is TGTGCCAGCAGTCCCGACCGGGACCGAGCCTACGAGCAGTACTTC. V gene TRBV25-1 combines with J gene TRBJ2-7; the D gene could be TRBD1 or TRBD2 (5 bases each). The V end was cut by 5 bases, the J end by 2 bases, with 16 bases between. CDR3 size: 15 residues. Germline CDR1 is MGHDK and CDR2 is SYGVNS.

This clonotype was seen a few times. V and J are TRBV6-5 and TRBJ1-1; D may be TRBD1 (5 bases). Germline CDR1 MNHEY, CDR2 SVGAGI. This CDR3 region has 15 residues. The V and J ends lost 7 bases and 1 base respectively, with 16 bases between them. The CDR3 sequence is CASKTYRYGNTEAFF. CDR3 nucleotide sequence: TGTGCCAGCAAAACGTACAGGTATGGGAACACTGAAGCTTTCTTT.

The table lists this clonotype with a few counts. The genes are TRBV6-1 and TRBJ2-7; 7 bases align to TRBD1. CDR1 is MNHNS, CDR2 SASEGT, per germline. V dropped 2 bases and J dropped 9; count of bases not matched to a gene: 10. The CDR3 has 14 amino acids. DNA of the CDR3: TGTGCCAGCAGTGAAAAGCGGACAGGCCAGGGGCAGTACTTC. This codes for CASSEKRTGQGQYF.

The chain is built from TRBV20-1 and TRBJ2-3; D may be TRBD2 (5 bases). The CDR3 has 15 residues. V was clipped by 0 bases and J by 5 bases, with 15 bases between them. Germline CDR1 and CDR2: DFQATT and SNEGSKA (reference sequence). CDR3 in amino acids: CSARDFRGGGDTQYF. The CDR3 DNA reads TGCAGTGCTAGAGATTTCCGGGGTGGTGGAGATACGCAGTATTTT.

This clonotype was observed a handful of times. V and J are TRBV29-1 and TRBJ1-2; 7 bases are shared with TRBD1. V shed 7 bases, J shed 7 bases, and the junction held 9 bases outside the gene matches. Germline CDR1 reads SQVTM; CDR2 reads ANQGSEA. This CDR3 has 12 residues. In nucleotides, the CDR3 is TGCAGCGGATCCGACAGGGTCTTTGGCTACACCTTC. Its translation is CSGSDRVFGYTF.